The sequence of this TCR beta chain was determined in a study of T-cell memory formation after mild COVID-19 (dated by TCRdb to the early 2020s). Background on the whole study: TCR sequence clusters from the two donors were largely donor specific. T-cell clones expanding and contracting after mild COVID-19 in a couple of donors were tracked by longitudinal TCRalpha and TCRbeta repertoire sequencing. The cohort comprised two young, previously healthy adult volunteers, one female and one male.

TCRdb shows the sequencer as Illumina NovaSeq 6000. TCRalpha and TCRbeta cDNA libraries were constructed by 5'RACE with constant-segment primers, with sample barcodes and unique molecular identifiers being introduced. Trizol reagent was used to extract RNA from every sample. Library amplification was performed in two PCR steps, and a second sample barcode and Illumina TruSeq adapters were introduced in the second step. Sequencing of libraries was performed on an Illumina NovaSeq with 2 x 150 bp paired-end reads. Per the source publication's procedure: The reads were demultiplexed and collapsed into UMI-guided consensus sequences using migec v1.2.7. With mixcr v2.1.11, UMI consensuses were aligned to TRA and TRB V and J templates and assembled into clonotypes. Clonotypes were classified as expanded or contracted when called significant by both edgeR and NoisET, with noise models trained on biological replicates. edgeR calls used a false discovery rate-adjusted p below 0.01 and a log2 fold-change threshold of 1. As an exploratory analysis of dynamics, PCA with hierarchical clustering was applied to max-normalized trajectories of the 1000 most abundant clonotypes. Each responding clone was given a CD4 or CD8 phenotype based on the CD4+ and CD8+ repertoires, which had been sequenced separately. TCRdb reran the public reads through fastp at Q25 and MiXCR, keeping productive beta chains. Each CDR3 protein appears once, grouped with its most common genes and DNA. TCRdb's processing, not the authors', yielded these V and J calls. The sample table contains about 280,000 distinct CDR3 sequences; only one count was recorded for 7% to 10% of them. The ten largest clones represent 20% to 25% of the sample.

This clonotype has ten or more counts. Its antigen has not been determined. Per-nucleotide qualities are absent, and no much larger clonotype sits a single base away. Germline trimming: 3 bases from V, 7 bases from J; junction bases outside gene matches: 6. Its CDR3 holds 15 amino acids, cysteine through phenylalanine. This entry keeps only the CDR3 DNA: 45 bases, framed from base 1. Ficoll-Paque density gradient centrifugation was used to isolate PBMCs. The investigation overall reported the following: Contracting CD4+ clones were located mainly in the CM and EM memory subsets, whereas CD8+ clones were found to be enriched in EMRA. SARS-CoV-2 specificity of the second-wave clones peaking on day 37 was not confirmed. From day 15 to 85, contracting clones showed balanced CD4/CD8 phenotypes, whereas a second wave of clones that expanded from day 15 to 37 leaned towards CD4+. The study covered only a couple of mild cases, and larger cohorts including severe cases with pre-infection samples were considered necessary. The detection of some responding clones in pre-infection memory suggests that pre-existing cross-reactive memory T cells joined the SARS-CoV-2 response.

Recombination connected TRBV12-3 or TRBV12-4 to TRBJ1-6; the central 7 bases match TRBD1. The sample taken for sequencing was PBMCs or a T cell subset sorted from them (not recorded which). This sequence was found in a man aged 18 to 29 who had mild COVID-19 (a few samples of this study predate the infection). The sample titles of this study are shuffled in the database, so cell type and time point are left out; the donor was told from shared clones. The CDR3 has the sequence CASSFQTGNNSPLHF. The DNA sequence is as follows: TGTGCCAGCAGTTTCCAGACAGGGAACAATTCACCCCTCCACTTT.